Below are 22 T cell receptor beta chains sequenced from a single sample in a study of cytomegalovirus exposure and HLA in healthy donors. A multiplex PCR was run with 60 Vbeta primers and 13 Jbeta primers. Libraries were prepared by immunoSEQ multiplex PCR; TCRdb keeps only in-frame clonotypes and omits some of them. The sample records some 87,000 clones, roughly 80% being singletons. The sequencing input was PBMCs. Receptor source: a man aged 50 to 60 in good health and CMV-seropositive.

The rearrangement uses TRBV9 and TRBJ1-2, with TRBD1 matching over 8 bases. The length of the CDR3 is 13 residues. CDR1 and CDR2 (germline): SGDLS, YYNGEE. The ends lost 2 bases at V and 4 bases at J; junction bases unmatched: 1. CDR3 amino acids: CASSVQGAYGYTF. DNA for the CDR3: TGTGCCAGCAGCGTGCAGGGGGCCTATGGCTACACCTTC. Supplemented by reference TRBV9 and TRBJ1-2, the full variable domain reads DSGVTQTPKHLITATGQRVTLRCSPRSGDLSVYWYQQSLDQGLQFLIQYYNGEERAKGNILERFSAQQFPDLHSELNLSSLELGDSALYFCASSVQGAYGYTFGSGTRLTVV.

This clone was seen just once. The genes are TRBV4-1 and TRBJ1-2; 7 positions agree with TRBD1. Germline V lookup: CDR1 MGHRA, CDR2 YSYEKL. The CDR3 extends over 14 amino acids. The V and J ends lost 2 bases and 8 bases, in that order; junction bases with no gene match: 8. In DNA form, the CDR3 reads TGCGCCAGCAGCCAACAGACAGGGACGGGGGGCTACACCTTC. This gives the protein CASSQQTGTGGYTF.

The V and J genes are TRBV5-1 and TRBJ1-2; TRBD1 is a possible D gene (5 bases). Germline loops: CDR1 SGHRS, CDR2 YFSETQ. The CDR3 has 14 amino acids. The ends were cut back, 4 bases at V and 4 bases at J, with 14 bases in the middle. CDR3 sequence reads: CASSMSQGFYGYTF. The CDR3 nucleotides read TGCGCCAGCAGCATGAGCCAGGGATTCTATGGCTACACCTTC.

On this clone: Relative to the germline gene, one junction end is altered; a read error may explain this. The chain employs TRBV30 and TRBJ1-5; D not resolved. This CDR3 has 13 amino acids. The V gene's germline CDR1 is GTSNPN and CDR2 SVGIG (reference sequence). The CDR3 region has the DNA TGTGCCTGGAGTGTATCGGATGGGCAGCCCCAGAATTTT. It specifies CAWSVSDGQPQNF.

The gene calls are TRBV7-2 and TRBJ2-5; TRBD2 aligns across 7 bases. Looked up from germline, CDR1 is SGHTA and CDR2 is FQGNSA. The length of the CDR3 is 15 residues. The trim removed 1 base at V and 7 bases at J, leaving 9 bases unmatched. The CDR3 loop is CASSLDLRGDGTQYF. CDR3 sequence (DNA): TGTGCCAGCAGCTTAGATCTCCGGGGGGACGGGACCCAGTACTTC.

This clone appeared once. CDR3: CASSQEGGGRTEAFF. CDR3 DNA: TGTGCCAGCAGCCAAGAGGGGGGGGGCAGGACTGAAGCTTTCTTT. The chain carries TRBV4-2 and TRBJ1-1; D possibly corresponds to TRBD1 (6 bases). Germline loops: CDR1 LGHNA, CDR2 YNFKEQ. CDR3 length: 15 residues. Deletions cut 0 bases from V and 5 bases from J, with 13 bases between.

The rearrangement links TRBV18 to TRBJ2-7; 7 bases agree with TRBD1. Germline CDR1 and CDR2: KGHSH and LQKENI. Trimming cost V 3 bases and J 5 bases; bases outside gene matches: 4. CDR3 length: 13 residues. The chain's CDR3 is CASSPNRGHEQYF. Here the CDR3 DNA reads TGTGCCAGCTCACCGAACAGGGGCCACGAGCAGTACTTC.

This chain joins TRBV5-4 and TRBJ1-1; TRBD1 agrees at 9 bases. This CDR3 contains 14 residues. Per germline, CDR1 SGHNT and CDR2 YYREEE (reference sequence). With V trimmed by 6 bases and J by 4 bases, 7 bases remained unmatched. CDR3 protein: CASTMDRGRTEAFF. The CDR3 DNA reads as TGTGCCAGCACCATGGACAGGGGACGCACTGAAGCTTTCTTT.

V is TRBV9 and J is TRBJ1-6; D may be TRBD1 (5 bases). Trimming took off 0 bases at V and 9 bases at J, with 13 bases between the two ends. Looked up from germline, CDR1 is SGDLS and CDR2 is YYNGEE. CDR3 size: 15 residues. CDR3 sequence: CASSVAGGFGSPLHF. The DNA for the CDR3 is TGTGCCAGCAGCGTAGCGGGGGGGTTTGGTTCACCCCTCCACTTT.

A note on this clone: Other DNA sequences in the same sample also yield this CDR3. This chain links TRBV19 with TRBJ2-3; 9 nucleotides line up with TRBD1. CDR1 is LNHDA and CDR2 is SQIVND in the germline V gene (reference sequence). The junction had 5 bases not matched to a gene; V was cut back by 6 bases and J by 4 bases. This CDR3 has 14 residues. CDR3 residues: CASSLTGGSDTQYF. DNA for the CDR3: TGTGCCAGTAGCTTGACAGGGGGTTCAGATACGCAGTATTTT.

V usage is TRBV9 and J usage is TRBJ2-2; 9 bases fit TRBD1. This CDR3 has 17 amino acids. CDR1 SGDLS and CDR2 YYNGEE come from the germline V gene. V shed 4 bases and J 1 base; nucleotides not matched to a gene: 8. Written as DNA, the CDR3 is TGTGCCAGCAGCCACACCCCGGGACAGGGGAACACCGGGGAGCTGTTTTTT. Its translation is CASSHTPGQGNTGELFF.

The chain couples TRBV21-1 to TRBJ2-1; the tabulated D call, TRBD2, remains unverified against the DNA. TRBV21-1 is given as a pseudogene. The CDR3 totals 12 residues. The CDR3 nucleotides read TGTGCCAGCATGGTGGGACTCAATGAGCAGTTCTTC. Its protein is CASMVGLNEQFF.

The chain combines TRBV2 with TRBJ2-5; a possible D gene is TRBD1 (5 bases). The germline V and J ends were trimmed by 11 bases and 4 bases, with 23 bases remaining between them. Germline CDR1 and CDR2: SNHLY and FYNNEI. This CDR3 contains 15 residues. The CDR3, as DNA: TGTGCCTCCACCTCAGGGCTGGAAACCCGAGAGACCCAGTACTTC. As protein: CASTSGLETRETQYF.

To note about this clone: Its ends do not fully match the called genes, so a read error is possible. Distinct nucleotide sequences in the sample also encode this CDR3. The chain carries TRBV7-2 and TRBJ2-7; possibly TRBD2 for D (6 bases). This CDR3 has 14 residues. Per germline, CDR1 SGHTA and CDR2 FQGNSA. CDR3 nucleotides: TGTGCCAGCAGCTTAGCTAGCGGTATTTACGAACAGTACTTC. Translation gives CASSLASGIYEQYF.

The chain joins TRBV4-2 to TRBJ2-3; no clear D gene. This CDR3 is built from 17 residues. CDR1 is LGHNA and CDR2 is YNFKEQ in the germline V gene. V was pared by 0 bases and J by 1 base, with 14 bases between. The CDR3 loop reads CASSQDRGGSGTDTQYF. CDR3 in DNA: TGTGCCAGCAGCCAAGATCGAGGCGGAAGCGGCACAGATACGCAGTATTTT.

In its sample, this clone was seen once. V usage is TRBV7-2 and J usage is TRBJ1-5; 7 bases agree with TRBD1. After removal of 6 bases from V and 6 bases from J, the junction contained 11 bases not matched to a gene. There are 15 residues in the CDR3. Germline-derived CDR1 and CDR2 are SGHTA and FQGNSA. CDR3 residues: CASRGIKGAGQPQHF. For the CDR3, the DNA is TGTGCCAGCAGGGGGATCAAGGGGGCTGGTCAGCCCCAGCATTTT.

This clone was observed once. In DNA form, the CDR3 reads TGTGCCAGCACCCCCCGCAGGGGCAATCAGCCCCAGCATTTT. This translates into CASTPRRGNQPQHF. The chain joins TRBV6-5 to TRBJ1-5; a possible D gene is TRBD1 (5 bases). Trimming shortened V by 7 bases and J by 2 bases, and 12 bases separated the two germline ends. From germline, CDR1 is MNHEY and CDR2 SVGAGI. The CDR3 spans 14 residues.

The J gene is TRBJ2-1, the V gene TRBV6-5; a possible D gene is TRBD2 (6 bases). V was cut by 6 bases and J by 7 bases, with 13 bases left in between. There are 13 residues in the CDR3. Germline V gives CDR1 MNHEY, CDR2 SVGAGI. The CDR3 bases are TGTGCCAGCAGGGGGCGCGGGGAAAATGAGCAGTTCTTC. It encodes CASRGRGENEQFF.

V gene TRBV7-2 combines with J gene TRBJ2-1, with D tentatively TRBD2 (6 bases). Trimming left V 2 bases short and J 7 bases short, with 15 bases between. CDR1 is SGHTA, CDR2 FQGNSA, per germline. The CDR3 consists of 15 residues. In DNA form, the CDR3 reads TGTGCCAGCAGCTTACTAGCACCGGGGGTGAATGAGCAGTTCTTC. Amino acid sequence: CASSLLAPGVNEQFF.

The rearrangement joins TRBV9 to TRBJ1-3, with unresolved D. With 0 bases removed from V and 4 bases from J, the gap between germline ends came to 8 bases. CDR3 length: 14 amino acids. CDR1 is SGDLS and CDR2 is YYNGEE in the germline V gene. The CDR3 DNA sequence: TGTGCCAGCAGCGTAGAGAGTACCGGAAACACCATATATTTT. Translating it yields CASSVESTGNTIYF.

This rearrangement joins TRBV9 to TRBJ1-6, with D maybe TRBD1 (6 bases). CDR1 and CDR2 (germline): SGDLS, YYNGEE. The CDR3 runs 14 residues. The V end lost 4 bases, the J end lost 13 bases, and 18 bases lay between the germline ends. CDR3 protein: CASSNRERGAPLHF. DNA of the CDR3: TGTGCCAGCAGCAACAGGGAGCGGGGGGCCCCCCTCCACTTT.

This clone was detected once. J is TRBJ1-5 and V is TRBV18; 8 bases are a match to TRBD1. V shed 8 bases and J 0 bases; nucleotides not matched to a gene: 6. The CDR3 contains 15 residues. Germline lookup yields CDR1 KGHSH and CDR2 LQKENI. In nucleotides, the CDR3 is TGTGCCAGCGGGGGACAGGAGTATAGCAATCAGCCCCAGCATTTT. The encoded protein is CASGGQEYSNQPQHF.